Following are 23 T cell receptor beta chains from one sample sequenced in a study of CD8 T cells in ankylosing spondylitis. MiXCR, applied by TCRdb to the 5' RACE reads, yields one record per CDR3 protein. This sample yields under 300,000 distinct CDR3 sequences, of which 10% to 13% are seen a single time; 2.5% to 3% belongs to the top ten. The source material was blood, either unsorted or a sorted T cell fraction (not recorded which). The receptor set was obtained from a male donor with ankylosing spondylitis or in good health (not recorded which).

This clonotype has a count of ten or more. This chain links TRBV10-3 with TRBJ1-5, with a possible D match to TRBD1 (6 bases). CDR1 and CDR2 from the germline V gene are ENHRY and SYGVKD. This CDR3 region has 14 residues. Trimming cost V 9 bases and J 3 bases, with 15 bases left between them. CDR3 region: CAISRGDNNQPQHF. CDR3 nucleotide sequence: TGTGCCATATCAAGGGGGGATAACAATCAGCCCCAGCATTTT.

The chain uses TRBV7-9 and TRBJ1-1, with 7 bases fitting TRBD1. The germline gives CDR1 SEHNR, CDR2 FQNEAQ (reference sequence). After removal of 1 base from V and 5 bases from J, the junction contained 4 bases not matched to a gene. CDR3 length: 14 residues. The CDR3 loop is CASSLVQGETEAFF. In DNA form, the CDR3 reads TGTGCCAGCAGCTTAGTGCAGGGGGAAACTGAAGCTTTCTTT.

Ten or more counts support this clonotype. J is TRBJ2-7 and V is TRBV15, with 9 bases lining up with TRBD1. The CDR3 spans 17 residues. Germline assignment: CDR1 LNHNV and CDR2 YYDKDF (reference sequence). After removal of 3 bases from V and 6 bases from J, the junction contained 15 bases not matched to a gene. Here the CDR3 reads CATSSTGTGWIRFEQYF. For the CDR3, the DNA is TGTGCCACCAGCAGTACGGGGACAGGGTGGATTCGGTTCGAGCAGTACTTC.

This clonotype was counted many times. This CDR3 is CASSSGDSTYEQYF. DNA of the CDR3: TGCGCCAGCAGCTCGGGGGACTCTACCTACGAGCAGTACTTC. This chain connects TRBV5-1 to TRBJ2-7, with D possibly matching TRBD2 (6 bases). Per germline, CDR1 SGHRS and CDR2 YFSETQ. With 3 bases removed from V and 2 bases from J, the gap between germline ends came to 12 bases. The CDR3 sequence is 14 residues long.

This chain joins TRBV7-6 and TRBJ2-1; TRBD2 is a possible D gene (7 bases). Germline V CDR1 and CDR2: SGHVS, FNYEAQ. The ends were cut back, 10 bases at V and 7 bases at J, with 23 bases in the middle. This CDR3 has 15 residues. The CDR3 sequence is CATAPGGGPMNEQFF. CDR3 DNA sequence: TGTGCCACAGCCCCGGGGGGCGGGCCGATGAATGAGCAGTTCTTC.

This rearrangement joins TRBV2 to TRBJ2-1, with D maybe TRBD2 (6 bases). The CDR3 totals 16 residues. In germline, CDR1 is SNHLY, CDR2 FYNNEI. Trimming shortened V by 3 bases and J by 1 base, and 13 bases separated the two germline ends. CDR3 bases: TGTGCCAGCAGTGAGCTAGCGTTACGTTCCTACAATGAGCAGTTCTTC. It specifies CASSELALRSYNEQFF.

This clonotype was observed many times. The chain recombines TRBV5-1 with TRBJ1-2; TRBD1 might be the D (5 bases). Germline lookup yields CDR1 SGHRS and CDR2 YFSETQ. Trimming cost V 0 bases and J 4 bases, with 10 bases left between them. The CDR3 totals 14 residues. The chain's CDR3 is CASSLEGAGYGYTF. In DNA, the CDR3 is TGCGCCAGCAGCTTGGAAGGGGCCGGCTATGGCTACACCTTC.

In its sample, this clonotype was seen many times. The chain carries TRBV5-1 and TRBJ1-3, with TRBD1 matching 8 bases. The junction had 13 bases not matched to a gene; V was cut back by 4 bases and J by 7 bases. Looked up from germline, CDR1 is SGHRS and CDR2 is YFSETQ. The CDR3 has 16 residues. CDR3 sequence (DNA): TGCGCCAGCAGCCCGACAGGGGAGTCTGGTCGGAACACCATATATTTT. It specifies CASSPTGESGRNTIYF.

This clonotype was seen once. This sequence may be a read error, since a much larger clone differs from it by one base. The rearrangement joins TRBV15 to TRBJ2-7, with D maybe TRBD2 (5 bases). CDR3 length: 14 residues. Germline V gene sequence: CDR1 LNHNV, CDR2 YYDKDF (reference sequence). This chain's CDR3 is CTTSRDKRDYEQYF. In DNA, the CDR3 is TGTACCACCAGCAGAGATAAACGGGACTACGAGCAGTACTTC.

The chain employs TRBV20-1 and TRBJ2-1, with D possibly being TRBD1 (5 bases). This CDR3 is built from 15 residues. Germline CDR1 reads DFQATT; CDR2 reads SNEGSKA (reference sequence). The chain's CDR3 is CSVWGQGPGYNEQFF. The CDR3 DNA reads as TGCAGCGTCTGGGGTCAGGGTCCGGGCTACAATGAGCAGTTCTTC.

This clonotype has at least ten counts. This sequence joins TRBV9 and TRBJ2-2; 11 nucleotides align to TRBD2. Germline lookup yields CDR1 SGDLS and CDR2 YYNGEE. The CDR3 extends over 16 amino acids. Trimming removed 3 bases from V and 2 bases from J; junction bases left unmatched: 3. CDR3 nucleotide sequence: TGTGCCAGCAGCGGGACTAGCGGGCCTAACACCGGGGAGCTGTTTTTT. Translation: CASSGTSGPNTGELFF.

This clonotype was observed many times. This sequence joins TRBV14 and TRBJ1-1; unclear D gene. Germline lookup yields CDR1 SGHDN and CDR2 FVKESK. Trimming removed 8 bases from V and 0 bases from J, with 16 bases in between. This CDR3 has 15 amino acids. The CDR3 DNA reads TGTGCCAGCGGTACCTCGAGGAATATGAACACTGAAGCTTTCTTT. Encoded protein: CASGTSRNMNTEAFF.

This clonotype was recorded at least ten times. This rearrangement joins TRBV20-1 to TRBJ2-1; D remains ambiguous. The CDR3 sequence is 14 residues long. V was clipped by 0 bases and J by 3 bases, with 9 bases between them. Looked up from germline, CDR1 is DFQATT and CDR2 is SNEGSKA (reference sequence). CDR3 nucleotide sequence: TGCAGTGCTAGAGAGCAAAAGGTCTACAATGAGCAGTTCTTC. Translation gives CSAREQKVYNEQFF.

In its sample, this clonotype was seen many times. The CDR3 DNA follows: TGTGCCAGCTCCCCTGGACTAGCTTCCAATGAGCAGTTCTTC. Translating it yields CASSPGLASNEQFF. The chain employs TRBV9 and TRBJ2-1, with TRBD2 matching over 8 bases. CDR3 size: 14 residues. From germline, CDR1 is SGDLS and CDR2 YYNGEE. Germline trimming cut 7 bases from V and 6 bases from J; bases unmatched to any gene: 9.

This clonotype was counted ten times or more. The CDR3 DNA is TGTGCCAGCAGGGGATCTCAGGGGGGAGAGCAGTACTTC. Amino acid sequence: CASRGSQGGEQYF. The chain couples TRBV12-3 or TRBV12-4 to TRBJ2-7, with a weak D call TRBD1 (7 bases). The CDR3 has 13 amino acids. Trimming cost V 6 bases and J 7 bases, with 16 bases left between them.

Many counts were recorded for this clonotype. V gene TRBV20-1 combines with J gene TRBJ2-1; maybe TRBD2 (6 bases). Germline CDR1 and CDR2: DFQATT and SNEGSKA (reference sequence). The CDR3 runs 13 residues. V lost 5 bases, J lost 7 bases, and 15 bases lay in between. The CDR3 loop is CSAGIEAGNEQFF. Written as DNA, the CDR3 is TGCAGTGCTGGCATCGAAGCGGGTAATGAGCAGTTCTTC.

At least ten counts were recorded for this clonotype. The chain links TRBV6-5 to TRBJ1-2; the match to TRBD1 covers 9 bases. Germline CDR1 and CDR2: MNHEY and SVGAGI. This CDR3 is built from 14 residues. J lost 8 bases, V lost 4 bases, and 8 bases had no gene match. CDR3 sequence (DNA): TGTGCCAGCAGTTGGGACAGGGCGGCCGGGGGCTACACCTTC. Encoded protein: CASSWDRAAGGYTF.

This clonotype was recorded a few times. The chain combines TRBV4-1 with TRBJ2-7, with 8 bases matching TRBD2. J was trimmed by 0 bases and V by 1 base; bases with no gene match: 8. CDR3 length: 17 amino acids. From germline, CDR1 is MGHRA and CDR2 YSYEKL. This CDR3 is CASSQVAGLAVSYEQYF. In nucleotides, the CDR3 is TGCGCCAGCAGCCAAGTAGCGGGGCTAGCGGTCTCCTACGAGCAGTACTTC.

For the CDR3, the DNA is TGCAGTGCTATGACAGGGTCGGGAAACACCATATATTTT. Translated, it gives CSAMTGSGNTIYF. The chain links TRBV20-1 to TRBJ1-3; 7 positions match TRBD1. The CDR3 extends over 13 amino acids. Germline-derived CDR1 and CDR2 are DFQATT and SNEGSKA (reference sequence). The ends lost 4 bases at V and 4 bases at J; junction bases unmatched: 4.

This clonotype has only a few counts. This chain connects TRBV14 to TRBJ1-2; D is uncertain. This CDR3 has 15 residues. Germline CDR1 and CDR2: SGHDN and FVKESK. V shed 1 base and J shed 8 bases, with 17 bases lying between them. CDR3 bases: TGTGCCAGCAGCCAAGGCGCCGCCGGCTATCAAGGCTACACCTTC. This codes for CASSQGAAGYQGYTF.

A few counts support this clonotype. The chain employs TRBV7-9 and TRBJ2-2, with 11 bases matching TRBD1. There are 16 residues in the CDR3. The germline V gene has CDR1 SEHNR and CDR2 FQNEAQ (reference sequence). With 3 bases clipped from V and 5 bases from J, the junction kept 5 bases outside the gene matches. CDR3 amino acids: CASSFWTGGETGELFF. The CDR3 DNA reads TGTGCCAGCAGCTTCTGGACAGGGGGCGAGACCGGGGAGCTGTTTTTT.

The sample holds many counts of this clonotype. V gene TRBV29-1 combines with J gene TRBJ2-5; TRBD1 agrees at 9 bases. Germline V gene data show CDR1 as SQVTM and CDR2 as ANQGSEA. There are 16 residues in the CDR3. The junction had 12 bases not matched to a gene; V was cut back by 6 bases and J by 1 base. CDR3: CSVGAGTGLGQETQYF. CDR3 nucleotide sequence: TGCAGCGTGGGGGCCGGGACAGGGTTGGGCCAAGAGACCCAGTACTTC.

Many counts were recorded for this clonotype. This chain uses TRBV25-1 with TRBJ2-7, with D possibly being TRBD1 or TRBD2 (5 bases each). V dropped 4 bases and J dropped 0 bases, with 22 bases sitting between them. Germline-derived CDR1 and CDR2 are MGHDK and SYGVNS. This CDR3 region has 18 residues. As DNA, the CDR3 is TGTGCCAGCAGTGGACCGATTCCGGGGCCTGGGGTCTCCTACGAGCAGTACTTC. Translated, it gives CASSGPIPGPGVSYEQYF.